These T cell receptor beta chains were read from a single sample in a study of Ad26.COV2.S vaccination and SARS-CoV-2 variants. Assay used: immunoSEQ multiplex PCR; TCRdb lists only in-frame clones, some missing. Of roughly 680,000 clones in the sample, more than 80% are singletons; the top ten hold around 1.4%. Sequencing was performed on peripheral blood, taken in a trial of Ad26.COV2.S vaccine versus placebo. These receptors were obtained from a person aged 18-65 years who received the Ad26.COV2.S COVID-19 vaccine or a placebo. The CDR3 runs from the conserved cysteine through the conserved F or W. Each record gives: CDR3 DNA, CDR3 protein, J gene, V gene, D gene, clone size. D genes are given only for firm matches. Clone size, where shown, is once, few, many, or a class for clones that have expanded.

CDR3nt: TGTGCCAGCAGTGAATCTGAAAGGACCATATATTTT; CDR3aa: CASSESERTIYF; j_gene: TRBJ1-3; v_gene: TRBV2; d_gene: .; abundance: .
CDR3nt: TGTGCCAGCAGTTCCGGGACAGTCTTCACCCGGGGCTACGAGCAGTACTTC; CDR3aa: CASSSGTVFTRGYEQYF; j_gene: TRBJ2-7; v_gene: TRBV2; d_gene: TRBD1; abundance: .
CDR3nt: TGTGCCAGCAGCGTCGACTATTCACCCCTCCACTTT; CDR3aa: CASSVDYSPLHF; j_gene: TRBJ1-6; v_gene: TRBV7-2; d_gene: .; abundance: .
CDR3nt: TGTGCCAGCAGTTATACTGGAAACACCATATATTTT; CDR3aa: CASSYTGNTIYF; j_gene: TRBJ1-3; v_gene: TRBV6-2/TRBV6-3; d_gene: .; abundance: .
CDR3nt: TGTGCCAGCAGTGAAGCCCCCCTGGTGGAGCAGTTCTTC; CDR3aa: CASSEAPLVEQFF; j_gene: TRBJ2-1; v_gene: TRBV2; d_gene: .; abundance: .
CDR3nt: TGTGCCAGTGACTCCGGGACTAGCGGATACAATGAGCAGTTCTTC; CDR3aa: CASDSGTSGYNEQFF; j_gene: TRBJ2-1; v_gene: TRBV19; d_gene: TRBD2; abundance: .
CDR3nt: TGCGCCAGCAGCCCACTAGGGGGGTCCGGGGAGCTGTTTTTT; CDR3aa: CASSPLGGSGELFF; j_gene: TRBJ2-2; v_gene: TRBV4-3; d_gene: .; abundance: .
CDR3nt: TGTGCCAGCAGGCAGCCCCCGCCCTATGGCTACACCTTC; CDR3aa: CASRQPPPYGYTF; j_gene: TRBJ1-2; v_gene: TRBV28; d_gene: .; abundance: .
CDR3nt: TGCGCCAGCAGAGAGACCGGGACAGGGGGCGGCTACACCTTC; CDR3aa: CASRETGTGGGYTF; j_gene: TRBJ1-2; v_gene: TRBV10-2; d_gene: TRBD1; abundance: .
CDR3nt: TGTGCCAGCAGCTTGGGACCCATGGAGTTCTTC; CDR3aa: CASSLGPMEFF; j_gene: TRBJ2-1; v_gene: TRBV5-4; d_gene: .; abundance: .
CDR3nt: TGTGCCAGCAGCTTCGGACTAGTCACAGATACGCAGTATTTT; CDR3aa: CASSFGLVTDTQYF; j_gene: TRBJ2-3; v_gene: TRBV5-5; d_gene: TRBD2; abundance: .
CDR3nt: TGTGCCAGCAGTGAACTCACAGGGGTCTATAATTCACCCCTCCACTTT; CDR3aa: CASSELTGVYNSPLHF; j_gene: TRBJ1-6; v_gene: TRBV25-1; d_gene: TRBD1; abundance: .
CDR3nt: TGTGCCAGCAGCCCATCAAGCGCAGGGGATCAGCCCCAGCATTTT; CDR3aa: CASSPSSAGDQPQHF; j_gene: TRBJ1-5; v_gene: TRBV7-6; d_gene: .; abundance: .
CDR3nt: TGCAGCGCTTACGCAGGGCGCTTGGGGAACACTGAAGCTTTCTTT; CDR3aa: CSAYAGRLGNTEAFF; j_gene: TRBJ1-1; v_gene: TRBV29-1; d_gene: .; abundance: .
CDR3nt: TGTGCCAGCAGTGAATTCGCAGGGAACTATGGCTACACCTTC; CDR3aa: CASSEFAGNYGYTF; j_gene: TRBJ1-2; v_gene: TRBV25-1; d_gene: .; abundance: .
CDR3nt: TGTGCCAGCATGGGCCTATGGAACACTGAAGCTTTCTTT; CDR3aa: CASMGLWNTEAFF; j_gene: TRBJ1-1; v_gene: TRBV12-3/TRBV12-4; d_gene: .; abundance: once
CDR3nt: TGTGCCAGCAGTTGGACTAACACAGATACGCAGTATTTT; CDR3aa: CASSWTNTDTQYF; j_gene: TRBJ2-3; v_gene: TRBV27; d_gene: .; abundance: .
CDR3nt: TGTGCCAGCAGCTTAGTTGGGGAGGCGGGGGCCCAGTACTTC; CDR3aa: CASSLVGEAGAQYF; j_gene: TRBJ2-5; v_gene: TRBV7-6; d_gene: TRBD2; abundance: .
CDR3nt: TGTGCCTGGGTCACAGGGCGGGAAGCTTTCTTT; CDR3aa: CAWVTGREAFF; j_gene: TRBJ1-1; v_gene: TRBV30; d_gene: .; abundance: .
CDR3nt: TGTGCCAGCAGTGATCTGGCAGGCTCGGATTTT; CDR3aa: CASSDLAGSDF; j_gene: TRBJ1-3; v_gene: TRBV6-1; d_gene: .; abundance: .
CDR3nt: TGTGCCAGCAGCCCACCTTTGTTGGGTATGGCAGATACGCAGTATTTT; CDR3aa: CASSPPLLGMADTQYF; j_gene: TRBJ2-3; v_gene: TRBV14; d_gene: .; abundance: few
CDR3nt: TGTGCCAGCAGCGTAAGGGGACAGGTCACCTACAATGAGCAGTTCTTC; CDR3aa: CASSVRGQVTYNEQFF; j_gene: TRBJ2-1; v_gene: TRBV9; d_gene: TRBD1; abundance: .
CDR3nt: TGTGCCAGCAGCTCCCCCTACAATGAGCAGTTCTTC; CDR3aa: CASSSPYNEQFF; j_gene: TRBJ2-1; v_gene: TRBV4-2; d_gene: .; abundance: .
CDR3nt: TGCGCCAGCAGTACCGACGCCTCCTACGAGCAGTACTTC; CDR3aa: CASSTDASYEQYF; j_gene: TRBJ2-7; v_gene: TRBV5-1; d_gene: .; abundance: .
CDR3nt: TGTGCCAGCTCACCTTACCCTGCGTATCCGGGGGAGGGCTACACCTTC; CDR3aa: CASSPYPAYPGEGYTF; j_gene: TRBJ1-2; v_gene: TRBV18; d_gene: .; abundance: once
CDR3nt: TGTGCCAGCAGCGTAAACGCACAGGGAAATGAGCAGTTCTTC; CDR3aa: CASSVNAQGNEQFF; j_gene: TRBJ2-1; v_gene: TRBV7-3; d_gene: .; abundance: once